Listed here is a single T cell receptor (beta chain). The data originate from a study of T cell changes during pregnancy in multiple sclerosis. Trimming cost V 0 bases and J 5 bases, with 12 bases left between them. Germline CDR1 and CDR2: LNHNV and YYDKDF (reference sequence). The CDR3 extends over 15 amino acids. Using immunoSEQ multiplex PCR, the repertoire was profiled, and TCRdb retains in-frame clones only, with some absent. This repertoire shows about 47,000 clones, just over 90% found once; its top ten account for around 2%. The sequence came from a female donor with multiple sclerosis, enrolled in a pregnancy study. This sequence joins TRBV15 and TRBJ2-3, with D perhaps matching TRBD2 (6 bases). The sample here was peripheral blood, taken in the second trimester of pregnancy. The DNA for the CDR3 is TGTGCCACCAGCAGAGACGGAACGGGAGTAGATACGCAGTATTTT. Protein product: CATSRDGTGVDTQYF.